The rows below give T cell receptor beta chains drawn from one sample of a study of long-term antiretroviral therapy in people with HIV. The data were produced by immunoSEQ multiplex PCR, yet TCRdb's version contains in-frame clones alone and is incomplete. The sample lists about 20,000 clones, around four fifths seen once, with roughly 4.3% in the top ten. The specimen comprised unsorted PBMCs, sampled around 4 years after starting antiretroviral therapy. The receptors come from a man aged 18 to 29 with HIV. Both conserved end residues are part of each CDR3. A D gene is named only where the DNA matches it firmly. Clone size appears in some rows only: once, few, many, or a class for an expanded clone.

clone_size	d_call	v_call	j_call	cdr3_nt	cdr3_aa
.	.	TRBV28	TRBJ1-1	TGTGCCAGCCGCTACTCTGGAGGGACCCTTTCCATGAACACTGAAGCTTTCTTT	CASRYSGGTLSMNTEAFF
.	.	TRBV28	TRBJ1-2	TGTGCCAGCAGTTTACCAGGGGCGGTTGGCTACACCTTC	CASSLPGAVGYTF
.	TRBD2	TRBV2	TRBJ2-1	TGTGCCAGCACCTTACTAGCGGAAACCTACAATGAGCAGTTCTTC	CASTLLAETYNEQFF
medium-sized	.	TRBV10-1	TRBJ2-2	TGCGCCAGCAGTGAGGGGGACACCGGGGAGCTGTTTTTT	CASSEGDTGELFF
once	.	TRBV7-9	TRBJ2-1	TGTGCCAGCAGCTCACAGGGAGGTGAGCAGTTCTTC	CASSSQGGEQFF
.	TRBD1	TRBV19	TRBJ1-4	TGTGCCAGTAGTCCGGGACAGGGAAAACTGTTTTTT	CASSPGQGKLFF
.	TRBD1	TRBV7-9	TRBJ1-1	TGTGCCAGCAGCGGACGACAGGGAGTGACAACTGAAGCTTTCTTT	CASSGRQGVTTEAFF
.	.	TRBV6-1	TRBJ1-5	TGTGCCAGCAGTACTAATCATTATCAGCCCCAGCATTTT	CASSTNHYQPQHF
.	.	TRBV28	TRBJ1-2	TGTGCCACTCCCGGGACAACCTGGGGGGGCTACACCTTC	CATPGTTWGGYTF
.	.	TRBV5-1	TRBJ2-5	TGCGCCAGCAGCTTGATTCTCCAAGAGACCCAGTACTTC	CASSLILQETQYF
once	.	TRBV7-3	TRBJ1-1	TGTGCCAGCAGCCCCGCGGGGGGCAGGAGACAAGCTTTCTTT	CASSPAGGRRQAFF
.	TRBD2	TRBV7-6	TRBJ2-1	TGTGCCAGCAGCCCAGCGGGAGTGGGATACAATGAGCAGTTCTTC	CASSPAGVGYNEQFF
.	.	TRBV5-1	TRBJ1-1	TGCGCCAGCAGCGGGTACGGACGGAACACTGAAGCTTTCTTT	CASSGYGRNTEAFF
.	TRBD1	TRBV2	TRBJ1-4	TGTGCCAGCAGGGACAGGGGGCTTAAAAAACTGTTTTTT	CASRDRGLKKLFF
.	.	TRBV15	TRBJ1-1	TGTGCCACCAGCAGAGGCGGGAAGTGGTTCACTGAAGCTTTCTTT	CATSRGGKWFTEAFF